Detailed here is one T cell receptor (beta chain). Primers for the PCR totalled 60 Vbeta and 13 Jbeta. TCRdb's table, derived via immunoSEQ multiplex PCR, lists solely in-frame clones and lacks some. The table has about 180,000 clones, roughly 85% seen once; the top ten hold roughly 0.64%. These data originate in a study of cytomegalovirus exposure and HLA in healthy donors. The ends were cut back, 4 bases at V and 0 bases at J, with 14 bases in the middle. The germline V gene has CDR1 SGHRS and CDR2 YFSETQ. The CDR3 runs to 15 residues. This receptor was obtained from a woman aged 40 to 49 in good health and CMV-seronegative. The source material was PBMCs. The V gene is TRBV5-1, the J gene TRBJ2-7, with D maybe TRBD1 (6 bases). CDR3 in amino acids: CASSPDSQSSYEQYF. CDR3 bases: TGCGCCAGCAGCCCGGACAGTCAAAGCTCCTACGAGCAGTACTTC.